A selection of T cell receptor beta chains follows, all from one sample in a study of regulatory T cells in long-lasting Graves disease. Each CDR3 protein is one row after TCRdb ran MiXCR on the multiplex PCR reads. Here the sample spans about 540,000 distinct CDR3 sequences, approximately 13% being singletons. These same data were also listed under a study on T cells in Graves' hyperthyroidism and ophthalmopathy.

The source was peripheral blood mononuclear cells (PBMCs), collected at new diagnosis, from a patient treated with antithyroid drugs. These receptors originate from a man under 40 with Graves disease. Each CDR3 is given with its conserved first and last residue. A D gene is named only where the DNA matches it firmly. The size field is filled for only some rows; it gives once, few, many or a size class.

v_gene: TRBV3-1; abundance: many; j_gene: TRBJ1-2; d_gene: NA; CDR3nt: TGTGCCAGCAGCCAAGATGCCTCTAACTATGGCTACACCTTC; CDR3aa: CASSQDASNYGYTF
v_gene: TRBV5-4; abundance: few; j_gene: TRBJ1-1; d_gene: NA; CDR3nt: TGTGCCAGCACCCTGGGTAGAGATACTGAAGCTTTCTTT; CDR3aa: CASTLGRDTEAFF
v_gene: TRBV29-1; abundance: many; j_gene: TRBJ1-2; d_gene: NA; CDR3nt: TGCAGCGTTCAACCTCCGGGACAAGGGAATGCTGGCTACACCTTC; CDR3aa: CSVQPPGQGNAGYTF
v_gene: TRBV29-1; abundance: few; j_gene: TRBJ2-7; d_gene: TRBD1; CDR3nt: TGCAGCGTTGAATCCGGACAGGGAACCGACGAGCAGTACTTC; CDR3aa: CSVESGQGTDEQYF
v_gene: TRBV12-3/TRBV12-4; abundance: many; j_gene: TRBJ1-5; d_gene: TRBD1; CDR3nt: TGTGCCAGCAGTTTATATAAGGGGGCGAAGTATCAGCCCCAGCATTTT; CDR3aa: CASSLYKGAKYQPQHF
v_gene: TRBV29-1; abundance: few; j_gene: TRBJ1-6; d_gene: TRBD1; CDR3nt: TGCAGCGTTGCAGTGACAGGGGCCCAGGGTTCACCCCTCCACTTT; CDR3aa: CSVAVTGAQGSPLHF
v_gene: TRBV29-1; abundance: many; j_gene: TRBJ2-1; d_gene: NA; CDR3nt: TGCAGCGTTGTTTTGGCGGGGCGCTCCTACAATGAGCAGTTCTTC; CDR3aa: CSVVLAGRSYNEQFF
v_gene: TRBV13; abundance: many; j_gene: TRBJ2-7; d_gene: TRBD2; CDR3nt: TGTGCCAGCAGCCGTGGGACTAGCGGGATGCCGGGTGACGAGCAGTACTTC; CDR3aa: CASSRGTSGMPGDEQYF
v_gene: TRBV19; abundance: many; j_gene: TRBJ2-1; d_gene: NA; CDR3nt: TGTGCCAGTACCCCTGGATTTTCCGGGCCCATCGTTTGGGGAAATGAGCAGTTCTTC; CDR3aa: CASTPGFSGPIVWGNEQFF
v_gene: TRBV5-6; abundance: many; j_gene: TRBJ2-7; d_gene: NA; CDR3nt: TGTGCCAGCAGCCGAGGAGGCGCGGGAGAGCAGTACTTC; CDR3aa: CASSRGGAGEQYF
v_gene: TRBV5-1; abundance: many; j_gene: TRBJ2-6; d_gene: NA; CDR3nt: TGCGCCAGCAGCTTGGAGCAGGCCCGTGTGGCCAACGTCCTGACTTTC; CDR3aa: CASSLEQARVANVLTF
v_gene: TRBV5-1; abundance: NA; j_gene: TRBJ1-1; d_gene: NA; CDR3nt: TGCGCCAGCAGCTCGTCACAGAACACTGAAGCTTTCTTT; CDR3aa: CASSSSQNTEAFF
v_gene: TRBV7-8; abundance: NA; j_gene: TRBJ2-5; d_gene: TRBD2; CDR3nt: TGTGCCAGCCGACGACTAGCGGGAGTCTTCCAAGAGACCCAGTACTTC; CDR3aa: CASRRLAGVFQETQYF
v_gene: TRBV18; abundance: many; j_gene: TRBJ1-1; d_gene: TRBD1; CDR3nt: TGTGCCAGCTCACTACAACAGGGGATGAACACTGAAGCTTTCTTT; CDR3aa: CASSLQQGMNTEAFF
v_gene: TRBV3-1; abundance: many; j_gene: TRBJ2-1; d_gene: TRBD2; CDR3nt: TGTGCCAGCAGTCTAGCGGGATCACCCTACAATGAGCAGTTCTTC; CDR3aa: CASSLAGSPYNEQFF
v_gene: TRBV27; abundance: NA; j_gene: TRBJ1-3; d_gene: NA; CDR3nt: TGTGCCAGCAGTTCGGACAGCAACGCCTATATCTCTGGAAACACCATATATTTT; CDR3aa: CASSSDSNAYISGNTIYF
v_gene: TRBV20-1; abundance: NA; j_gene: TRBJ2-7; d_gene: NA; CDR3nt: TGCAGTGCTAGAGAGGCTCCGACTGGGTACTACGAGCAGTACTTC; CDR3aa: CSAREAPTGYYEQYF
v_gene: TRBV20-1; abundance: NA; j_gene: TRBJ2-1; d_gene: TRBD1; CDR3nt: TGCAGTGCTAGACGGACAGGGCCCTACAATGAGCAGTTCTTC; CDR3aa: CSARRTGPYNEQFF
v_gene: TRBV7-9; abundance: many; j_gene: TRBJ2-7; d_gene: NA; CDR3nt: TGTGCCAGCAGCTTAGCGTTTGCTCCTAGCCACGAGCAGTACTTC; CDR3aa: CASSLAFAPSHEQYF
v_gene: TRBV20-1; abundance: many; j_gene: TRBJ2-6; d_gene: NA; CDR3nt: TGCAGTGCTAGGTGGGAGTCTGGGGCCAACGTCCTGACTTTC; CDR3aa: CSARWESGANVLTF
v_gene: TRBV20-1; abundance: many; j_gene: TRBJ2-5; d_gene: NA; CDR3nt: TGCAGTGCTAGTCTTCGGGAGACCCAGTACTTC; CDR3aa: CSASLRETQYF
v_gene: TRBV15; abundance: NA; j_gene: TRBJ2-2; d_gene: NA; CDR3nt: TGTGCCACCAGCAGAGGAAGGGAGGACACCGGGGAGCTGTTTTTT; CDR3aa: CATSRGREDTGELFF
v_gene: TRBV5-4; abundance: once; j_gene: TRBJ2-3; d_gene: TRBD2; CDR3nt: TGTGCCAGCAGCTCCCTGACTAGCGGGAGAACAGATACGCAGTATTTT; CDR3aa: CASSSLTSGRTDTQYF
v_gene: TRBV5-1; abundance: NA; j_gene: TRBJ2-7; d_gene: TRBD2; CDR3nt: TGCGCCAGCAGCCTGAGGGTAGCGGGTAACTCCTACGAGCAGTACTTC; CDR3aa: CASSLRVAGNSYEQYF
v_gene: TRBV2; abundance: NA; j_gene: TRBJ2-1; d_gene: NA; CDR3nt: TGTGCCAGCAGTGTACGCGGGACGGTGGTATACAATGAGCAGTTCTTC; CDR3aa: CASSVRGTVVYNEQFF
v_gene: TRBV19; abundance: NA; j_gene: TRBJ1-5; d_gene: NA; CDR3nt: TGTGCCAGTAGTCCTCTCGGGGGGCGTGGACAGCCCCAGCATTTT; CDR3aa: CASSPLGGRGQPQHF